The rows below give T cell receptor beta chains drawn from one sample of a study of OX40 agonist ivuxolimab in advanced cancers. The protocol was immunoSEQ multiplex PCR, while the TCRdb copy is restricted to in-frame clones and leaves out a portion. In the table there are around 90,000 clones, roughly 84% of which are singletons. The input for sequencing was CD4+ or CD8+ T cells sorted from blood, taken in a trial of the OX40 agonist ivuxolimab. These receptor sequences come from an adult with an advanced solid tumor such as melanoma, head and neck, liver or kidney cancer. Each CDR3 is given with its conserved first and last residue. Each record gives: J gene, clone size, V gene, D gene, CDR3 DNA, CDR3 protein. A D gene is named only where the DNA matches it firmly. Size is stated for part of the rows, as once, few or many counts, or as a class when the clone is expanded.

J gene: TRBJ1-1
clone size: .
V gene: TRBV28
D gene: TRBD1
CDR3 DNA: TGTGCCAGCAGTTCCTCGACAGGGGCCGAAAGGAAAGCTTTCTTT
CDR3 protein: CASSSSTGAERKAFF

J gene: TRBJ2-2
clone size: .
V gene: TRBV7-7
D gene: .
CDR3 DNA: TGTGCTAGCAGCTTAGGCACCGGGGAGCTGTTTTTT
CDR3 protein: CASSLGTGELFF

J gene: TRBJ2-2
clone size: .
V gene: TRBV7-2
D gene: TRBD2
CDR3 DNA: TGTGCCAGCAGCCCAAAAGGACTAGCGCCCGGGGAGCTGTTTTTT
CDR3 protein: CASSPKGLAPGELFF

J gene: TRBJ2-7
clone size: .
V gene: TRBV19
D gene: TRBD1
CDR3 DNA: TGTGCCAGTAGGCGGACAGGGGGCTCCTACGAGCAGTACTTC
CDR3 protein: CASRRTGGSYEQYF

J gene: TRBJ1-5
clone size: .
V gene: TRBV11-2
D gene: .
CDR3 DNA: TGTGCCAGCAGCGAAAGATCAGGGATCGGCAATCAGCCCCAGCATTTT
CDR3 protein: CASSERSGIGNQPQHF

J gene: TRBJ1-2
clone size: .
V gene: TRBV7-6
D gene: .
CDR3 DNA: TGTGCCAGCAGCTTAGCCCAAGGCGGAGGCTATGGCTACACCTTC
CDR3 protein: CASSLAQGGGYGYTF

J gene: TRBJ1-1
clone size: .
V gene: TRBV18
D gene: .
CDR3 DNA: TGTGCCAGCTCTCCAGCAGGGGCGGCGGAGGCTTTCTTT
CDR3 protein: CASSPAGAAEAFF

J gene: TRBJ2-7
clone size: .
V gene: TRBV5-1
D gene: .
CDR3 DNA: TGCGCCAGCAGCTTGGTTGAGGGAGCCCCTTACGAGCAGTACTTC
CDR3 protein: CASSLVEGAPYEQYF

J gene: TRBJ1-2
clone size: few
V gene: TRBV9
D gene: .
CDR3 DNA: TGTGCCAGCAGCGTAGCTACGGGGGACTATGGCTACACCTTC
CDR3 protein: CASSVATGDYGYTF

J gene: TRBJ1-5
clone size: few
V gene: TRBV7-9
D gene: .
CDR3 DNA: TGTGCCAGCAGCCCTACAGGGAGGGGCAATCAGCCCCAGCATTTT
CDR3 protein: CASSPTGRGNQPQHF

J gene: TRBJ2-2
clone size: .
V gene: TRBV5-1
D gene: .
CDR3 DNA: TGCGCCAGCAGCTTGGATGCGGGGCGAACCGGGGAGCTGTTTTTT
CDR3 protein: CASSLDAGRTGELFF

J gene: TRBJ1-6
clone size: .
V gene: TRBV7-8
D gene: TRBD1
CDR3 DNA: TGTGCCAGCAGGAGTTTACCCGGGACAGGGAATTCACCCCTCCACTTT
CDR3 protein: CASRSLPGTGNSPLHF

J gene: TRBJ2-5
clone size: .
V gene: TRBV9
D gene: .
CDR3 DNA: TGTGCCAGCAGCGTAGGGGCGGGGACCCAAGAGACCCAGTACTTC
CDR3 protein: CASSVGAGTQETQYF

J gene: TRBJ1-6
clone size: few
V gene: TRBV5-1
D gene: .
CDR3 DNA: TGCGCCAGCAGCTTGGGGCAGGGGAATAATTCACCCCTCCACTTT
CDR3 protein: CASSLGQGNNSPLHF

J gene: TRBJ1-6
clone size: .
V gene: TRBV5-1
D gene: .
CDR3 DNA: TGCGCCAGCACTTCGGGCGATACCTCCTATAATTCACCCCTCCACTTT
CDR3 protein: CASTSGDTSYNSPLHF

J gene: TRBJ1-5
clone size: .
V gene: TRBV16
D gene: .
CDR3 DNA: TGTGCCAGCAGCCAATCACGGGGTAATCAGCCCCAGCATTTT
CDR3 protein: CASSQSRGNQPQHF

J gene: TRBJ1-2
clone size: .
V gene: TRBV6-5
D gene: TRBD1
CDR3 DNA: TGTGCCAGCGGACAGGGGTACGACTATGGCTACACCTTC
CDR3 protein: CASGQGYDYGYTF

J gene: TRBJ2-7
clone size: .
V gene: TRBV7-2
D gene: .
CDR3 DNA: TGTGCCAGCAGCTTAGTCGGGGGCCTCTCCTACGAGCAGTACTTC
CDR3 protein: CASSLVGGLSYEQYF

J gene: TRBJ2-7
clone size: .
V gene: TRBV5-1
D gene: .
CDR3 DNA: TGCGCCAGCAGCACCTCCTACGAGCAGTACTTC
CDR3 protein: CASSTSYEQYF

J gene: TRBJ2-1
clone size: .
V gene: TRBV10-2
D gene: TRBD1
CDR3 DNA: TGCGCCATCGCAAGGGCACCGGGACAGGGACACAATGAGCAGTTCTTC
CDR3 protein: CAIARAPGQGHNEQFF

J gene: TRBJ1-1
clone size: .
V gene: TRBV2
D gene: .
CDR3 DNA: TGTGCCAGCTGCCCTACTGCGGTTGCTGAAGCTTTCTTT
CDR3 protein: CASCPTAVAEAFF

J gene: TRBJ2-7
clone size: once
V gene: TRBV5-1
D gene: .
CDR3 DNA: TGCGCCAGCAGCTTGTTAGGGAGATACGAGCAGTACTTC
CDR3 protein: CASSLLGRYEQYF

J gene: TRBJ1-2
clone size: .
V gene: TRBV2
D gene: TRBD1
CDR3 DNA: TGTGCCAGCACCTCCACAGGGGGCGCGGTAACTGGCTACACCTTC
CDR3 protein: CASTSTGGAVTGYTF

J gene: TRBJ1-4
clone size: .
V gene: TRBV19
D gene: .
CDR3 DNA: TGTGCCAGTCATCCTCAGGGATCAACTAATGAAAAACTGTTTTTT
CDR3 protein: CASHPQGSTNEKLFF

J gene: TRBJ2-3
clone size: .
V gene: TRBV6-5
D gene: TRBD2
CDR3 DNA: TGTGCCAGCAGTATGGGGGGGTATGCGGATACGCAGTATTTT
CDR3 protein: CASSMGGYADTQYF

J gene: TRBJ1-1
clone size: few
V gene: TRBV9
D gene: TRBD1
CDR3 DNA: TGTGCCAGCAGCATGACAGGGATCACTGAAGCTTTCTTT
CDR3 protein: CASSMTGITEAFF

J gene: TRBJ2-3
clone size: once
V gene: TRBV5-1
D gene: .
CDR3 DNA: TGCGCCAGCAGCTTTAGTGAGGGCCAGGGTACGCAGTATTTT
CDR3 protein: CASSFSEGQGTQYF

J gene: TRBJ2-7
clone size: .
V gene: TRBV19
D gene: .
CDR3 DNA: TGTGCCAGTAGTGTCCCCCATGGGTCTGAGCAGTACTTC
CDR3 protein: CASSVPHGSEQYF

J gene: TRBJ1-5
clone size: .
V gene: TRBV5-6
D gene: .
CDR3 DNA: TGTGCCAGCACCAGGGGTGGGGGGCAGCCCCAGCATTTT
CDR3 protein: CASTRGGGQPQHF